Below, one TCR beta chain is given with its context. Possible read error: a much larger clone is one base away. The data were obtained in a study of T cells in Graves' hyperthyroidism and ophthalmopathy. Using RNA transcripts as the source, TCR beta CDR3 regions were amplified. Initially, a first-round RT-PCR of the TCR CDR3 employed the HTBI primer set. TCRdb re-called the multiplex PCR reads through MiXCR, storing one row per CDR3 protein. Of a few hundred thousand distinct CDR3 sequences in the sample, around a sixth were seen once. This CDR3 is 14 amino acids long. Germline V gives CDR1 MDHEN, CDR2 SYDVKM. Patients were excluded because of uncontrolled infection, other autoimmune disease, pregnancy or lactation. In making diagnoses, clinical symptoms, serum thyroxine and TRAb, thyroid ultrasound and orbital computed tomography were all used. PBMCs were obtained from over 8.5 ml fresh peripheral blood.

The sequenced sample consisted of blood. This chain joins TRBV28 and TRBJ1-2, with 7 bases lining up with TRBD1. The TCR originated in a man aged 18 to 29 with Graves' ophthalmopathy. This CDR3 reads CASRLTGPYYGHTF. For the CDR3, the DNA is TGTGCCAGCAGGCTGACAGGGCCCTACTATGGCCACACCTTC.